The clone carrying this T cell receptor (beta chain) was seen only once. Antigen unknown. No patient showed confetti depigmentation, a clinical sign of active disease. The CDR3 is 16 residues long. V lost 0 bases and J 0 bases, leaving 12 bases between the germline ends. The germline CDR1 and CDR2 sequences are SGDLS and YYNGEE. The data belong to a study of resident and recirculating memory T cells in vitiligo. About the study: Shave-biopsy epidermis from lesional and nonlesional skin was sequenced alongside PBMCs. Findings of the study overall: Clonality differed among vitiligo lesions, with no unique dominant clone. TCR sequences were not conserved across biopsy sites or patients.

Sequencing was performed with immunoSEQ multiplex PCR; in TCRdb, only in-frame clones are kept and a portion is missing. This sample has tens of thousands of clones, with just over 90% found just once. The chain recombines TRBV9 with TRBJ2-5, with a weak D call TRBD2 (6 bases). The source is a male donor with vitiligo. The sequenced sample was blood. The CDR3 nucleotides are TGTGCCAGCAGCGTAGGGGACTCCTCGTACCAAGAGACCCAGTACTTC. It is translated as CASSVGDSSYQETQYF.